Reported below is one T cell receptor beta chain. What it recognizes is unknown. Second-dose timings of about 4 or about 12 weeks were pooled. This entry belongs to a study of T cell responses to AZD1222 COVID-19 vaccine. Study-wide results and limits: The sample set comprised mostly white British donors with more females, and clonal diversity was possibly underestimated. Among vaccine-associated CD4 TCRs, coverage spanned spike, with dominance at 160-218 and 743-854.

Data came from immunoSEQ multiplex PCR; TCRdb stores just in-frame clones and leaves some out. The data show over 150,000 clones, approximately 90% seen once. From germline, CDR1 is MNHEY and CDR2 SVGAGI. V was pared by 8 bases and J by 12 bases, with 12 bases of the junction left unmatched. The CDR3 is made up of 13 amino acids. The genes are TRBV6-5 and TRBJ1-4, with 7 bases identical to TRBD1. The specimen comprised peripheral blood, sampled 28 days after the second AZD1222 dose. The clonotype was recovered from an adult who received the AZD1222 COVID-19 vaccine. CDR3 DNA: TGTGCCAGCGAAACAGGGGTTGGTTGGGAACTGTTTTTT. Encoded protein: CASETGVGWELFF.